This is a list of T cell receptor beta chains from one sample in a study of post-analysis software for immune sequencing data. Using its own MiXCR run on the PCR reads, TCRdb lists one record per CDR3 protein. The sample consists of hundreds of thousands of distinct CDR3 sequences, around 27% of them appearing once. What was sequenced was blood. These receptors originate from a girl aged 5 to 17 with multiple sclerosis. Each CDR3 is given with its conserved first and last residue. A D gene is named only where the DNA matches it firmly. Only some rows state a clone size, as once, few, many or a class for expanded clones.

clone_size: -
cdr3_length: 17
j_call: TRBJ2-1
d_call: -
v_call: TRBV27
cdr3_aa: CASSLSFGHQASYEQFF
cdr3_nt: TGTGCCAGCAGTTTATCTTTTGGACATCAAGCTTCCTACGAGCAGTTCTTC

clone_size: few
cdr3_length: 16
j_call: TRBJ1-6
d_call: -
v_call: TRBV6-5
cdr3_aa: CASSFRSSSYNSPLHF
cdr3_nt: TGTGCCAGCAGTTTCCGGTCGAGCTCCTATAATTCACCCCTCCACTTT

clone_size: few
cdr3_length: 13
j_call: TRBJ2-7
d_call: TRBD2
v_call: TRBV7-9
cdr3_aa: CASSRGGADEQYF
cdr3_nt: TGTGCCAGCAGCCGGGGGGGTGCCGACGAGCAGTACTTC

clone_size: -
cdr3_length: 13
j_call: TRBJ2-7
d_call: -
v_call: TRBV7-9
cdr3_aa: CASSGGQEYEQYF
cdr3_nt: TGTGCCAGCAGCGGGGGACAAGAGTACGAGCAGTACTTC

clone_size: few
cdr3_length: 15
j_call: TRBJ2-1
d_call: -
v_call: TRBV7-2
cdr3_aa: CASTLGASSTNEQFF
cdr3_nt: TGTGCCAGCACCCTGGGGGCTAGTAGTACCAATGAGCAGTTCTTC

clone_size: -
cdr3_length: 16
j_call: TRBJ2-7
d_call: TRBD1
v_call: TRBV7-2
cdr3_aa: CASSLVPGQAPYEQYF
cdr3_nt: TGTGCCAGCAGCTTAGTTCCAGGACAGGCGCCCTACGAGCAGTACTTC

clone_size: many
cdr3_length: 14
j_call: TRBJ1-1
d_call: TRBD1
v_call: TRBV7-9
cdr3_aa: CASSSQGGNTEAFF
cdr3_nt: TGCGCCAGCAGCTCTCAGGGGGGGAACACTGAAGCTTTCTTT

clone_size: -
cdr3_length: 13
j_call: TRBJ1-5
d_call: -
v_call: TRBV3-1
cdr3_aa: CASPGLINQPQHF
cdr3_nt: TGTGCCAGCCCAGGACTGATCAATCAGCCCCAGCATTTT

clone_size: -
cdr3_length: 13
j_call: TRBJ2-5
d_call: TRBD2
v_call: TRBV20-1
cdr3_aa: CSESERGQETQYF
cdr3_nt: TGCAGTGAAAGCGAGCGGGGCCAAGAGACCCAGTACTTC

clone_size: -
cdr3_length: 16
j_call: TRBJ2-6
d_call: TRBD1
v_call: TRBV5-1
cdr3_aa: CASSMGQHSGANVLTF
cdr3_nt: TGCGCCAGCAGCATGGGACAGCACTCTGGGGCCAACGTCCTGACTTTC

clone_size: -
cdr3_length: 12
j_call: TRBJ2-1
d_call: -
v_call: TRBV20-1
cdr3_aa: CSAEADYNEQFF
cdr3_nt: TGCAGTGCTGAGGCAGATTACAATGAGCAGTTCTTC

clone_size: -
cdr3_length: 14
j_call: TRBJ2-7
d_call: TRBD1
v_call: TRBV11-2
cdr3_aa: CASSLEDRSYEQYF
cdr3_nt: TGTGCCAGCAGCTTAGAGGACAGGAGCTACGAGCAGTACTTC

clone_size: -
cdr3_length: 13
j_call: TRBJ2-1
d_call: -
v_call: TRBV4-3
cdr3_aa: CASSQVPEHEQFF
cdr3_nt: TGCGCCAGCAGCCAGGTCCCTGAGCATGAGCAGTTCTTC

clone_size: many
cdr3_length: 12
j_call: TRBJ2-1
d_call: -
v_call: TRBV29-1
cdr3_aa: CSVERAANEQFF
cdr3_nt: TGCAGCGTTGAACGAGCGGCCAATGAGCAGTTCTTC

clone_size: -
cdr3_length: 16
j_call: TRBJ2-3
d_call: TRBD2
v_call: TRBV10-3
cdr3_aa: CAISEYAAGVSDTQYF
cdr3_nt: TGTGCCATCAGTGAGTATGCGGCGGGAGTTTCAGATACGCAGTATTTT

clone_size: -
cdr3_length: 16
j_call: TRBJ2-5
d_call: TRBD2
v_call: TRBV12-3/TRBV12-4
cdr3_aa: CASRAGLAGVGETQYF
cdr3_nt: TGTGCCAGCAGGGCGGGGCTAGCGGGAGTGGGGGAGACCCAGTACTTC

clone_size: -
cdr3_length: 15
j_call: TRBJ1-2
d_call: -
v_call: TRBV7-2
cdr3_aa: CASSLSPGPSYGYTF
cdr3_nt: TGTGCCAGCAGCTTGTCTCCGGGCCCTAGTTATGGCTACACCTTC

clone_size: many
cdr3_length: 10
j_call: TRBJ2-5
d_call: -
v_call: TRBV20-1
cdr3_aa: CSATRETQYF
cdr3_nt: TGCAGTGCAACAAGGGAGACCCAGTACTTC

clone_size: few
cdr3_length: 13
j_call: TRBJ1-1
d_call: -
v_call: TRBV6-6
cdr3_aa: CASSYPQVTEAFF
cdr3_nt: TGTGCCAGCAGTTATCCGCAGGTGACTGAAGCTTTCTTT

clone_size: -
cdr3_length: 15
j_call: TRBJ2-1
d_call: TRBD1
v_call: TRBV18
cdr3_aa: CASSPTRDRAHEQFF
cdr3_nt: TGTGCCAGCTCACCAACCCGGGACAGGGCCCATGAGCAGTTCTTC

clone_size: -
cdr3_length: 16
j_call: TRBJ1-2
d_call: -
v_call: TRBV4-3
cdr3_aa: CASSQVGAESNYGYTF
cdr3_nt: TGCGCCAGCAGCCAAGTCGGGGCGGAGAGCAACTATGGCTACACCTTC

clone_size: -
cdr3_length: 17
j_call: TRBJ2-6
d_call: -
v_call: TRBV6-5
cdr3_aa: CASSYSPTHSGANVLTF
cdr3_nt: TGTGCCAGCAGTTACTCCCCGACCCACTCTGGGGCCAACGTCCTGACTTTC

clone_size: -
cdr3_length: 15
j_call: TRBJ1-5
d_call: -
v_call: TRBV3-1
cdr3_aa: CASSLTGNSNRPQHF
cdr3_nt: TGTGCCAGCTCACTAACAGGCAATAGCAATCGGCCCCAGCATTTT

clone_size: few
cdr3_length: 17
j_call: TRBJ2-5
d_call: TRBD2
v_call: TRBV2
cdr3_aa: CASSARSGGGFLETQYF
cdr3_nt: TGTGCCAGCAGTGCCCGGAGCGGGGGGGGATTTCTCGAGACCCAGTACTTC

clone_size: many
cdr3_length: 14
j_call: TRBJ2-1
d_call: TRBD2
v_call: TRBV29-1
cdr3_aa: CSARTSGGASEQFF
cdr3_nt: TGCAGCGCCAGAACTAGCGGGGGGGCCTCGGAGCAGTTCTTC

clone_size: -
cdr3_length: 13
j_call: TRBJ2-1
d_call: -
v_call: TRBV7-2
cdr3_aa: CASSLFRGYGQFF
cdr3_nt: TGTGCCAGCAGCTTATTTAGAGGCTATGGGCAGTTCTTC

clone_size: -
cdr3_length: 15
j_call: TRBJ1-5
d_call: TRBD1
v_call: TRBV10-3
cdr3_aa: CAISEGQDSNQPQHF
cdr3_nt: TGTGCCATCAGCGAGGGACAGGATAGCAATCAGCCCCAGCATTTT

clone_size: few
cdr3_length: 15
j_call: TRBJ2-5
d_call: TRBD2
v_call: TRBV20-1
cdr3_aa: CSAAPLAGRQETQYF
cdr3_nt: TGCAGTGCCGCGCCCCTAGCGGGCCGCCAAGAGACCCAGTACTTC

clone_size: -
cdr3_length: 15
j_call: TRBJ2-7
d_call: TRBD2
v_call: TRBV20-1
cdr3_aa: CSASRGERESHEQYF
cdr3_nt: TGCAGTGCTTCCCGGGGGGAGCGGGAGTCCCATGAGCAGTACTTC

clone_size: -
cdr3_length: 15
j_call: TRBJ2-3
d_call: -
v_call: TRBV15
cdr3_aa: CATSDLGHSTDAQYF
cdr3_nt: TGTGCCACCAGCGATTTGGGGCATTCCACAGATGCGCAGTATTTT

clone_size: -
cdr3_length: 16
j_call: TRBJ1-1
d_call: -
v_call: TRBV5-1
cdr3_aa: CASSRAGQPPNTEAFF
cdr3_nt: TGCGCCAGCAGCCGAGCGGGCCAACCTCCGAACACTGAAGCTTTCTTT

clone_size: once
cdr3_length: 17
j_call: TRBJ1-1
d_call: TRBD1
v_call: TRBV9
cdr3_aa: CASGGGQVSPRGTEAFF
cdr3_nt: TGTGCCAGCGGCGGGGGACAGGTTAGCCCGCGAGGCACTGAAGCTTTCTTT

clone_size: -
cdr3_length: 14
j_call: TRBJ1-2
d_call: -
v_call: TRBV7-2
cdr3_aa: CASSQRGSAYGCTF
cdr3_nt: TGTGCCAGCAGCCAACGGGGGTCTGCCTATGGCTGCACCTTC

clone_size: -
cdr3_length: 14
j_call: TRBJ2-5
d_call: TRBD1
v_call: TRBV5-1
cdr3_aa: CASSSGRTGETQYF
cdr3_nt: TGCGCCAGCAGCTCGGGACGGACAGGAGAGACCCAGTACTTC

clone_size: few
cdr3_length: 17
j_call: TRBJ2-7
d_call: TRBD2
v_call: TRBV7-9
cdr3_aa: CASSLGVGSGRIYEQYF
cdr3_nt: TGTGCCAGCAGCTTAGGGGTTGGTAGCGGGAGGATCTACGAGCAGTACTTC

clone_size: -
cdr3_length: 15
j_call: TRBJ2-1
d_call: -
v_call: TRBV20-1
cdr3_aa: CSARVRGGLAGEQFF
cdr3_nt: TGCAGTGCTAGAGTCAGAGGGGGGCTCGCGGGTGAGCAGTTCTTC

clone_size: -
cdr3_length: 16
j_call: TRBJ1-6
d_call: TRBD1
v_call: TRBV18
cdr3_aa: CASSAGTGGNNSPLHF
cdr3_nt: TGTGCCAGCTCAGCCGGGACAGGGGGCAATAATTCACCCCTCCACTTT

clone_size: -
cdr3_length: 17
j_call: TRBJ2-3
d_call: -
v_call: TRBV20-1
cdr3_aa: CSARDHFDGKGGDAQYF
cdr3_nt: TGCAGTGCTAGAGATCATTTTGACGGGAAGGGGGGAGATGCGCAGTATTTT

clone_size: -
cdr3_length: 18
j_call: TRBJ2-6
d_call: TRBD1
v_call: TRBV27
cdr3_aa: CASSLKPGQGSGANVLTF
cdr3_nt: TGTGCCAGCAGTCTAAAACCGGGACAGGGTTCCGGGGCCAACGTCCTGACTTTC

clone_size: -
cdr3_length: 18
j_call: TRBJ2-7
d_call: -
v_call: TRBV11-2
cdr3_aa: CASSPRIRPSGAYNEQYF
cdr3_nt: TGTGCCAGCAGCCCTCGGATCCGGCCCTCGGGTGCCTACAATGAGCAGTACTTC

clone_size: -
cdr3_length: 15
j_call: TRBJ1-5
d_call: TRBD1
v_call: TRBV2
cdr3_aa: CASSPMTGLNQPQHF
cdr3_nt: TGTGCCAGCAGCCCAATGACAGGGTTAAACCAGCCCCAGCATTTT

clone_size: few
cdr3_length: 15
j_call: TRBJ1-2
d_call: -
v_call: TRBV6-5
cdr3_aa: CASSFGGTAHYGYTF
cdr3_nt: TGTGCCAGCAGTTTCGGCGGGACGGCCCACTATGGCTACACCTTC

clone_size: few
cdr3_length: 14
j_call: TRBJ2-1
d_call: -
v_call: TRBV20-1
cdr3_aa: CSAIRPYSYNEQFF
cdr3_nt: TGCAGTGCTATCCGCCCATACTCCTACAATGAGCAGTTCTTC

clone_size: -
cdr3_length: 14
j_call: TRBJ2-7
d_call: TRBD1
v_call: TRBV20-1
cdr3_aa: CSASGPGGRYEQYF
cdr3_nt: TGCAGTGCTAGTGGGCCAGGGGGCCGATACGAGCAGTACTTC

clone_size: few
cdr3_length: 16
j_call: TRBJ2-1
d_call: -
v_call: TRBV12-3/TRBV12-4
cdr3_aa: CASSLGGWGENNEQFF
cdr3_nt: TGTGCCAGCAGTTTAGGGGGGTGGGGGGAGAACAATGAGCAGTTCTTC

clone_size: once
cdr3_length: 17
j_call: TRBJ2-7
d_call: -
v_call: TRBV7-8
cdr3_aa: CASSWGLMRVHSCEQYF
cdr3_nt: TGTGCCAGCAGCTGGGGCTTGATGCGGGTCCACTCCTGCGAGCAGTACTTC

clone_size: -
cdr3_length: 17
j_call: TRBJ2-7
d_call: TRBD2
v_call: TRBV25-1
cdr3_aa: CASSGWKASGRVYEQYF
cdr3_nt: TGTGCCAGCAGCGGATGGAAAGCTAGCGGGAGAGTATACGAGCAGTACTTC